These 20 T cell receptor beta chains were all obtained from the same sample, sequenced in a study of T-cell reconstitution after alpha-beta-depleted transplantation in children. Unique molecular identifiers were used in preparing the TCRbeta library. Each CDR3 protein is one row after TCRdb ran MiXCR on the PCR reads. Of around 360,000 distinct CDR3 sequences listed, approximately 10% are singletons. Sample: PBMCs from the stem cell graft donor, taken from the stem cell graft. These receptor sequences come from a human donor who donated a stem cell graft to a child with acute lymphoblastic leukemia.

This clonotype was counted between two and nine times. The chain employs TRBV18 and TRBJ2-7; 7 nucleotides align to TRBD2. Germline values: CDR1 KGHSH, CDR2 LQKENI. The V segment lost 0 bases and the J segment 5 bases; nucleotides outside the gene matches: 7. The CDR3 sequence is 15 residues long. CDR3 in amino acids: CASSPPAGAGNEQYF. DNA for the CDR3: TGTGCCAGCTCACCACCTGCGGGAGCGGGGAACGAGCAGTACTTC.

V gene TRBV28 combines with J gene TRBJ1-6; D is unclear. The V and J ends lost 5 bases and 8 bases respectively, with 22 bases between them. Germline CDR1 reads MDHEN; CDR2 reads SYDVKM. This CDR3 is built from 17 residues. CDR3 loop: CASSTPYLGGRDSPLHF. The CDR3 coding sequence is TGTGCCAGCAGTACACCCTACCTGGGAGGGAGAGATTCACCCCTCCACTTT.

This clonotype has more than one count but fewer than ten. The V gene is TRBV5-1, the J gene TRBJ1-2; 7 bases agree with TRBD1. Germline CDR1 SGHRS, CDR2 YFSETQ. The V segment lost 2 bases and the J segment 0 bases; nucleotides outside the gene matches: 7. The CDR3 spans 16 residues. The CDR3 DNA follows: TGCGCCAGCAGCTTATCAACAGGGGTCGCTAACTATGGCTACACCTTC. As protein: CASSLSTGVANYGYTF.

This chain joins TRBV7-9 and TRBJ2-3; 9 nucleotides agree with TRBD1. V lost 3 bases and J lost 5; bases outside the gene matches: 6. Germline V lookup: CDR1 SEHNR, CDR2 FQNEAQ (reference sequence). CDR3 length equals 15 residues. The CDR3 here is CASSFGDRDEDTQYF. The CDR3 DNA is TGTGCCAGCAGCTTCGGGGACAGGGATGAAGATACGCAGTATTTT.

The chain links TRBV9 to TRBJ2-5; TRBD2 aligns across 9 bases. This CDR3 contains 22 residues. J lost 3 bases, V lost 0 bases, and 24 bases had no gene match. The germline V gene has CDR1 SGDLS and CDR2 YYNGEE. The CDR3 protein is CASSVAPARGRWKTSGEETQYF. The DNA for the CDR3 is TGTGCCAGCAGCGTAGCTCCTGCACGGGGCCGGTGGAAGACTAGCGGCGAAGAGACCCAGTACTTC.

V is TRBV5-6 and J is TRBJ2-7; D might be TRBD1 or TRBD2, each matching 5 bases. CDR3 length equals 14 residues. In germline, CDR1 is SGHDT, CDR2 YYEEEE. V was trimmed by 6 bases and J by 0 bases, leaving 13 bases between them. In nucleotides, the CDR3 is TGTGCCAGCAACGTGGGACGGATCTCCTACGAGCAGTACTTC. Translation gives CASNVGRISYEQYF. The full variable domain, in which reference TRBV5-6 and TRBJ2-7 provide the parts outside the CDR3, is DAGVTQSPTHLIKTRGQQVTLRCSPKSGHDTVSWYQQALGQGPQFIFQYYEEEERQRGNFPDRFSGHQFPNYSSELNVNALLLGDSALYLCASNVGRISYEQYFGPGTRLTVT.

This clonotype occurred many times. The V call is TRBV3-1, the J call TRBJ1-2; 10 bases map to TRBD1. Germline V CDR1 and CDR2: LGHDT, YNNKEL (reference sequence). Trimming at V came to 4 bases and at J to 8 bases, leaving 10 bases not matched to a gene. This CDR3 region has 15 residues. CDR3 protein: CASSLTDRGPGGYTF. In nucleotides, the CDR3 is TGTGCCAGCAGCCTAACAGACAGGGGGCCGGGCGGCTACACCTTC.

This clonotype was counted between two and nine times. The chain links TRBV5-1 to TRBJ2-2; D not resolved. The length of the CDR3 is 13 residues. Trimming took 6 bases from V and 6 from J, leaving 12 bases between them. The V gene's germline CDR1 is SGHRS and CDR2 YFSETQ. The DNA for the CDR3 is TGCGCCAGCACCCCTCAGAAGGCCGGGGAGCTGTTTTTT. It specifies CASTPQKAGELFF.

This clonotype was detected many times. The CDR3 coding sequence is TGTGCCAGCACCAAAGTGGGCCATGAGCAGTTCTTC. Its protein is CASTKVGHEQFF. The gene calls are TRBV3-1 and TRBJ2-1, with D unresolved. The germline CDR1 and CDR2 sequences are LGHDT and YNNKEL (reference sequence). V gave up 7 bases and J gave up 8 bases, with 12 bases separating them. This CDR3 region has 12 residues.

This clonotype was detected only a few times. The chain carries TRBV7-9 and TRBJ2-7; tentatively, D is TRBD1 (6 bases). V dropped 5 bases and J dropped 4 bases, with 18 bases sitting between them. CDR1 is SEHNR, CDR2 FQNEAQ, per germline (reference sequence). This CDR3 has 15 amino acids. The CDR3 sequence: CASSRLQGMMYEQYF. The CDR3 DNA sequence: TGTGCCAGCAGCCGTCTACAGGGAATGATGTACGAGCAGTACTTC.

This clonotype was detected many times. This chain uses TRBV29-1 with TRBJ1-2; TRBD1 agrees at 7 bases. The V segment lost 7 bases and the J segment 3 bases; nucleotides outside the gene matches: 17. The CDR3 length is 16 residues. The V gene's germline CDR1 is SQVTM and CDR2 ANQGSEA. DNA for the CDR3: TGCAGCGCCGAAGATTGGGTGGGGCAGGGGGACTATGGCTACACCTTC. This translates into CSAEDWVGQGDYGYTF.

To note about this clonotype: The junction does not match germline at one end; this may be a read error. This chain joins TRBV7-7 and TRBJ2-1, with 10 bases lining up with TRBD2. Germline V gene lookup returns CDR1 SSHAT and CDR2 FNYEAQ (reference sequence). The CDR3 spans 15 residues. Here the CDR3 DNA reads TGTGCTAGCAGCGATGGACTAGCGGCATCCAATGAGCAGTTCTTC. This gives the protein CASSDGLAASNEQFF. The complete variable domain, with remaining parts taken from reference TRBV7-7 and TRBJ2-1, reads GAGVSQSPRYKVTKRGQDVTLRCDPISSHATLYWYQQALGQGPEFLTYFNYEAQPDKSGLPSDRFSAERPEGSISTLTIQRTEQRDSAMYRCASSDGLAASNEQFFGPGTRLTVL.

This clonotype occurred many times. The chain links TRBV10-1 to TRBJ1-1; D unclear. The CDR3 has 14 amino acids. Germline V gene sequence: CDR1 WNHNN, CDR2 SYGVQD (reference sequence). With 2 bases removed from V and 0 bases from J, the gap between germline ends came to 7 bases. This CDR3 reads CASSEDPVNTEAFF. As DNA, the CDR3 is TGCGCCAGCAGTGAGGATCCCGTGAACACTGAAGCTTTCTTT.

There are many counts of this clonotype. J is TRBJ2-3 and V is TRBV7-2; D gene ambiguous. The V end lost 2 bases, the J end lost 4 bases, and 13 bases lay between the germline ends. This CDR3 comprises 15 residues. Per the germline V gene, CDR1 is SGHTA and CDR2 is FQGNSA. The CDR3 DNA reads TGTGCCAGCAGCTTACGTGAGCGTTTCCCAGATACGCAGTATTTT. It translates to CASSLRERFPDTQYF. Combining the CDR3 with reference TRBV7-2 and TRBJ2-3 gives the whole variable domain GAGVSQSPSNKVTEKGKDVELRCDPISGHTALYWYRQSLGQGLEFLIYFQGNSAPDKSGLPSDRFSAERTGGSVSTLTIQRTQQEDSAVYLCASSLRERFPDTQYFGPGTRLTVL.

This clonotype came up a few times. As DNA, the CDR3 is TGTGCCAGCAGCTTAGCGTTGGTCTCGGTTCAGCTGAGGAAAGAGACCCAGTACTTC. It codes for CASSLALVSVQLRKETQYF. The V call is TRBV7-3, the J call TRBJ2-5, with D uncertain. Trimming pared 2 bases from V and 3 bases from J, leaving 25 bases between. This CDR3 contains 19 residues. Germline CDR1 SGHTA, CDR2 FQGTGA.

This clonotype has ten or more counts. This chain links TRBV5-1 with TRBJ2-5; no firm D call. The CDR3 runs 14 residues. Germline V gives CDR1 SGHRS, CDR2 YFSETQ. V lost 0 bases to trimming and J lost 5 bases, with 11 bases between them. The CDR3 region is CASSLEAGWETQYF. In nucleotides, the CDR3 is TGCGCCAGCAGCTTGGAGGCAGGCTGGGAGACCCAGTACTTC.

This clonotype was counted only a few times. The CDR3: CASSLASAGGPFDTQYF. The CDR3 nucleotides read TGTGCCAGCAGCTTAGCCTCGGCAGGGGGCCCCTTCGATACGCAGTATTTT. The J gene is TRBJ2-3, the V gene TRBV7-2, with 8 bases that match TRBD1. CDR3 length: 17 residues. V shed 0 bases and J 6 bases; nucleotides not matched to a gene: 11. The germline CDR1 and CDR2 sequences are SGHTA and FQGNSA. Drawing the rest from reference TRBV7-2 and TRBJ2-3, the complete variable domain is GAGVSQSPSNKVTEKGKDVELRCDPISGHTALYWYRQSLGQGLEFLIYFQGNSAPDKSGLPSDRFSAERTGGSVSTLTIQRTQQEDSAVYLCASSLASAGGPFDTQYFGPGTRLTVL.

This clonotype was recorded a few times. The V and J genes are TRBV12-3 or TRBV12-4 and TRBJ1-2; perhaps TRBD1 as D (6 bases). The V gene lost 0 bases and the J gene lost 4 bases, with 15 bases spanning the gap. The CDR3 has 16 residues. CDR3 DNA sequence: TGTGCCAGCAGTTTAGCAGCTGGGGGGCTCGGCTATGGCTACACCTTC. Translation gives CASSLAAGGLGYGYTF.

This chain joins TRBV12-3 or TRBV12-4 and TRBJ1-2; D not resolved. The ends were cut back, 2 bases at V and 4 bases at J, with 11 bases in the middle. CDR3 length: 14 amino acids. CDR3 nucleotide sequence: TGTGCCAGCAGTTTAACCCAGCAGATCTATGGCTACACCTTC. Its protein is CASSLTQQIYGYTF.

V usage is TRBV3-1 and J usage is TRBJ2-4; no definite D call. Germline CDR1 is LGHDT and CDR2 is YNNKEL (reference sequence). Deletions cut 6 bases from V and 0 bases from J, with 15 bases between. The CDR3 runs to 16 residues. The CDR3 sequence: CASRGPSKLAKNIQYF. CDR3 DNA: TGTGCCAGCAGAGGACCCTCTAAGCTAGCCAAAAACATTCAGTACTTC.